One sample yielded the 23 T cell receptor beta chains listed below, sequenced in a study of OX40 agonist ivuxolimab in advanced cancers. The table came from immunoSEQ multiplex PCR; TCRdb's copy has only in-frame clones and leaves some out. The repertoire holds roughly 80,000 clones, with 70% to 90% as singletons. The material sequenced was CD4+ or CD8+ T cells sorted from blood, taken in a trial of the OX40 agonist ivuxolimab. The receptors here all came from an adult with an advanced solid tumor such as melanoma, head and neck, liver or kidney cancer.

In this sample, this clone turned up a few times. The chain recombines TRBV19 with TRBJ2-7; 11 bases match TRBD2. The germline V gene encodes CDR1 LNHDA and CDR2 SQIVND (reference sequence). The V and J ends lost 3 bases and 6 bases, in that order; junction bases with no gene match: 10. The CDR3 is 16 residues long. This chain's CDR3 is CASSMVTSGKGGEQYF. CDR3 bases: TGTGCCAGTAGTATGGTGACTAGCGGGAAGGGTGGCGAGCAGTACTTC. Full variable domain (rest looked up from reference TRBV19 and TRBJ2-7): DGGITQSPKYLFRKEGQNVTLSCEQNLNHDAMYWYRQDPGQGLRLIYYSQIVNDFQKGDIAEGYSVSREKKESFPLTVTSAQKNPTAFYLCASSMVTSGKGGEQYFGPGTRLTVT.

The rearrangement links TRBV6-1 to TRBJ2-7; D is perhaps TRBD1 (5 bases). The CDR3 consists of 14 residues. Trimming stripped 1 base from V and 3 bases from J, with 10 bases between. Germline V gives CDR1 MNHNS, CDR2 SASEGT. The CDR3 DNA follows: TGTGCCAGCAGTGAAGAGGCAGGGAACTACGAGCAGTACTTC. Translated, it gives CASSEEAGNYEQYF.

This chain uses TRBV6-1 with TRBJ1-5, with TRBD1 matching 9 bases. This CDR3 is 15 amino acids long. Germline assignment: CDR1 MNHNS and CDR2 SASEGT. J gave up 7 bases and V 3 bases, and 7 bases lay outside the gene matches. CDR3 sequence (DNA): TGTGCCAGCAGTGAGGGGACAGGGATTAGCCAGCCCCAGCATTTT. Protein product: CASSEGTGISQPQHF.

The CDR3 loop reads CASSLASTGSSYNSPLHF. CDR3 bases: TGTGCCAGCAGCTTAGCGTCGACAGGGAGCTCCTATAATTCACCCCTCCACTTT. The rearrangement uses TRBV7-9 and TRBJ1-6; 7 nucleotides align to TRBD1. Germline-derived CDR1 and CDR2 are SEHNR and FQNEAQ (reference sequence). The CDR3 has 18 amino acids. V was pared by 0 bases and J by 0 bases, with 5 bases of the junction left unmatched.

In DNA form, the CDR3 reads TGTGCCAGCAGATACGGGCAGGACTACGAGCAGTACTTC. This gives the protein CASRYGQDYEQYF. V usage is TRBV6-1 and J usage is TRBJ2-7, with D hard to call. CDR3 length: 13 residues. The V end was cut by 6 bases, the J end by 3 bases, with 12 bases between. CDR1 is MNHNS and CDR2 is SASEGT in the germline V gene.

With respect to this clone: Distinct nucleotide sequences in the sample also encode this CDR3. The chain uses TRBV7-2 and TRBJ2-3; D possibly matches TRBD1 or TRBD2 (5 bases each). From germline, CDR1 is SGHTA and CDR2 FQGNSA. The CDR3 runs to 14 residues. V was shortened by 3 bases and J by 2 bases, with 9 bases between the two germline ends. In nucleotides, the CDR3 is TGTGCCAGCAGCTTGGGGCTAGCCACAGATACGCAGTATTTT. Translation gives CASSLGLATDTQYF.

V and J are TRBV15 and TRBJ2-1, with D perhaps given as TRBD1 or TRBD2 (6 bases each). This CDR3 region has 16 residues. Germline assignment: CDR1 LNHNV and CDR2 YYDKDF (reference sequence). Trimming took off 0 bases at V and 1 base at J, with 10 bases between the two ends. The CDR3 sequence is CATSRDGGGSYNEQFF. In nucleotides, the CDR3 is TGTGCCACCAGCAGAGATGGAGGGGGTTCCTACAATGAGCAGTTCTTC. Full variable domain (rest looked up from reference TRBV15 and TRBJ2-1): DAMVIQNPRYQVTQFGKPVTLSCSQTLNHNVMYWYQQKSSQAPKLLFHYYDKDFNNEADTPDNFQSRRPNTSFCFLDIRSPGLGDTAMYLCATSRDGGGSYNEQFFGPGTRLTVL.

This chain's CDR3 is CASSLVGSPVEQYF. The DNA for the CDR3 is TGTGCCAGCAGCTTAGTTGGTAGCCCAGTCGAGCAGTACTTC. The chain carries TRBV7-2 and TRBJ2-7, with D uncertain. Germline values: CDR1 SGHTA, CDR2 FQGNSA. Trimming removed 1 base from V and 6 bases from J, with 13 bases in between. The CDR3 contains 14 residues.

The CDR3 loop is CASSPDNSRGSYGYTF. Written as DNA, the CDR3 is TGTGCCAGCAGCCCCGACAATTCTCGAGGAAGCTATGGCTACACCTTC. The chain uses TRBV7-2 and TRBJ1-2; D unresolved. V was shortened by 5 bases and J by 4 bases, with 20 bases between the two germline ends. Germline V gives CDR1 SGHTA, CDR2 FQGNSA. The CDR3 runs to 16 residues. Supplemented by reference TRBV7-2 and TRBJ1-2, the full variable domain reads GAGVSQSPSNKVTEKGKDVELRCDPISGHTALYWYRQSLGQGLEFLIYFQGNSAPDKSGLPSDRFSAERTGGSVSTLTIQRTQQEDSAVYLCASSPDNSRGSYGYTFGSGTRLTVV.

V is TRBV29-1 and J is TRBJ1-4, with D unclear. Germline values: CDR1 SQVTM, CDR2 ANQGSEA. V shed 6 bases and J shed 3 bases, with 11 bases lying between them. This CDR3 is built from 13 residues. The CDR3 protein is CSVWEQANEKLFF. The CDR3 DNA reads TGCAGCGTCTGGGAGCAGGCTAATGAAAAACTGTTTTTT. The full variable domain, rest sourced from reference TRBV29-1 and TRBJ1-4, is SAVISQKPSRDICQRGTSLTIQCQVDSQVTMMFWYRQQPGQSLTLIATANQGSEATYESGFVIDKFPISRPNLTFSTLTVSNMSPEDSSIYLCSVWEQANEKLFFGSGTQLSVL.

The rearrangement joins TRBV12-1 to TRBJ2-3; TRBD2, the D gene given by the table, was not confirmed from the DNA. TRBV12-1 is listed as a pseudogene. There are 17 residues in the CDR3. In nucleotides, the CDR3 is TGTGCCAGCAGCCTGGGGGGACTAGCGACTAGCACAGATACGCAGTATTTT. Translating it yields CASSLGGLATSTDTQYF.

The sample holds one count of this clone. The rearrangement uses TRBV19 and TRBJ2-5, with 13 bases matching TRBD2. Trimming cost V 9 bases and J 5 bases; bases outside gene matches: 6. Germline V gene data show CDR1 as LNHDA and CDR2 as SQIVND (reference sequence). CDR3 length: 14 residues. This CDR3 reads CASRTSGSGETQYF. In nucleotides, the CDR3 is TGTGCCAGCAGGACTAGCGGGAGTGGCGAGACCCAGTACTTC. Variable domain in full (rest from reference TRBV19 and TRBJ2-5): DGGITQSPKYLFRKEGQNVTLSCEQNLNHDAMYWYRQDPGQGLRLIYYSQIVNDFQKGDIAEGYSVSREKKESFPLTVTSAQKNPTAFYLCASRTSGSGETQYFGPGTRLLVL.

V is TRBV6-5 and J is TRBJ1-5; 7 bases line up with TRBD1. This CDR3 spans 12 amino acids. The V and J ends lost 4 bases and 7 bases, in that order; junction bases with no gene match: 1. In germline, CDR1 is MNHEY, CDR2 SVGAGI. CDR3 protein: CASSLQGQPQHF. The CDR3 nucleotides are TGTGCCAGCAGTTTACAGGGGCAGCCCCAGCATTTT.

The rearrangement links TRBV7-2 to TRBJ2-1, with a possible D match to TRBD2 (5 bases). The CDR3 consists of 16 residues. Trimming took off 5 bases at V and 2 bases at J, with 16 bases between the two ends. Germline CDR1 SGHTA, CDR2 FQGNSA. CDR3 region: CASSPLLASAYNEQFF. The CDR3 DNA follows: TGTGCCAGCAGCCCCCTTCTAGCTTCTGCCTACAATGAGCAGTTCTTC.

The rearrangement links TRBV30 to TRBJ1-6; D unclear. The CDR3 is made up of 14 amino acids. Germline CDR1 and CDR2: GTSNPN and SVGIG (reference sequence). V shed 2 bases and J shed 9 bases, with 14 bases lying between them. CDR3 protein: CAWSIGQVGSPLHF. The CDR3 nucleotides read TGTGCCTGGAGTATAGGCCAGGTTGGTTCACCCCTCCACTTT.

This chain joins TRBV2 and TRBJ2-1; D perhaps matches TRBD2 (6 bases). CDR3 size: 15 residues. The germline V gene has CDR1 SNHLY and CDR2 FYNNEI. Trimming shortened V by 4 bases and J by 0 bases, and 10 bases separated the two germline ends. Here the CDR3 reads CASSGRGSSYNEQFF. The CDR3 DNA is TGTGCCAGCAGTGGGCGGGGTAGCTCCTACAATGAGCAGTTCTTC.

As for this clone: An end of the junction does not agree with germline; a read error may underlie this. This chain connects TRBV6-1 to TRBJ1-4, with 9 bases that match TRBD1. There are 17 residues in the CDR3. Germline CDR1 is MNHNS and CDR2 is SASEGT. The CDR3 sequence: CASNEQGARSPNEKLFF. CDR3 in DNA: TGTGCCAGCAATGAACAGGGGGCAAGGTCCCCTAATGAAAAACTGTTTTTT.

The genes are TRBV30 and TRBJ2-1; TRBD1 might be the D (6 bases). Germline V CDR1 and CDR2: GTSNPN, SVGIG (reference sequence). With 8 bases removed from V and 1 base from J, the gap between germline ends came to 12 bases. The CDR3 contains 13 residues. CDR3 sequence reads: CAGQGPSYNEQFF. The CDR3 DNA reads TGTGCCGGTCAGGGGCCTTCCTACAATGAGCAGTTCTTC.

The V call is TRBV9, the J call TRBJ2-7, with D unresolved. CDR1 is SGDLS and CDR2 is YYNGEE in the germline V gene. Between the trimmed V and J ends, which lost 2 bases and 2 bases, there was a span of 11 bases. The CDR3 sequence is 14 residues long. CDR3 in amino acids: CASSVGLNTYEQYF. CDR3 DNA sequence: TGTGCCAGCAGCGTCGGGCTAAACACCTACGAGCAGTACTTC.

The chain links TRBV18 to TRBJ2-3; no clear D. V was shortened by 5 bases and J by 2 bases, with 11 bases between the two germline ends. Germline CDR1 and CDR2: KGHSH and LQKENI. The CDR3 runs 14 residues. The CDR3 is CASSSSTFTDTQYF. CDR3 DNA: TGTGCCAGCTCATCCTCGACTTTCACAGATACGCAGTATTTT.

The chain is built from TRBV12-1 and TRBJ1-5. TRBV12-1 is shown as a pseudogene. The CDR3 sequence is 16 residues long. This CDR3 is CASSFHRERSNQPQHF. CDR3 sequence (DNA): TGTGCCAGCAGCTTTCACCGGGAACGGAGCAATCAGCCCCAGCATTTT.

V gene TRBV28 combines with J gene TRBJ1-2; D may be TRBD1 (5 bases). V was shortened by 5 bases and J by 2 bases, with 18 bases between the two germline ends. This CDR3 spans 16 amino acids. Germline V lookup: CDR1 MDHEN, CDR2 SYDVKM. CDR3 coding DNA: TGTGCCAGCAGTCGTCAATCGAGCGGGGGGAACTATGGCTACACCTTC. Translated: CASSRQSSGGNYGYTF.

The chain joins TRBV5-1 to TRBJ2-1; 10 nucleotides line up with TRBD2. V lost 3 bases and J lost 6; bases outside the gene matches: 3. The CDR3 extends over 14 amino acids. Germline assignment: CDR1 SGHRS and CDR2 YFSETQ. The CDR3 spells CASSSGLAANEQFF. CDR3 sequence (DNA): TGCGCCAGCAGCTCTGGACTAGCGGCCAATGAGCAGTTCTTC. Using reference TRBV5-1 and TRBJ2-1 for the parts outside the CDR3, the full variable domain is KAGVTQTPRYLIKTRGQQVTLSCSPISGHRSVSWYQQTPGQGLQFLFEYFSETQRNKGNFPGRFSGRQFSNSRSEMNVSTLELGDSALYLCASSSGLAANEQFFGPGTRLTVL.